This T cell receptor (beta chain) was recorded in a study of T cell repertoires in cytomegalovirus infection. Study context: Alongside well-studied HLA-B-restricted CMV epitopes, recently identified HLA-C-restricted CMV epitopes were also used. Public TCR beta signatures indicated both CMV infection and matching HLA type.

TCRdb re-called the reads with MiXCR, one entry per CDR3 protein. In the table there are roughly 920,000 distinct CDR3 sequences, approximately 33% of which are singletons. Study results and caveats: The ex vivo response showed dominance by HLA-C-restricted CMV-specific TCR beta clonotypes.

The germline gives CDR1 ENHRY, CDR2 SYGVKD. V dropped 10 bases and J dropped 4 bases, with 17 bases sitting between them. This CDR3 contains 14 residues. The sample holds a few counts of this clonotype. Its antigen is undetermined. The receptor comes from a human donor in good health (CMV status not recorded). Some clones in this sample may be carry-over from other donors' samples. The chain employs TRBV10-3 and TRBJ2-1, with no clear D. This material consisted of cultured CD8+ T cells from PBMCs, taken from culture after CMV antigen stimulation. CDR3 bases: TGTGCCACCCGCCGGAGCGAGACATACAATGAGCAGTTCTTC. This codes for CATRRSETYNEQFF.